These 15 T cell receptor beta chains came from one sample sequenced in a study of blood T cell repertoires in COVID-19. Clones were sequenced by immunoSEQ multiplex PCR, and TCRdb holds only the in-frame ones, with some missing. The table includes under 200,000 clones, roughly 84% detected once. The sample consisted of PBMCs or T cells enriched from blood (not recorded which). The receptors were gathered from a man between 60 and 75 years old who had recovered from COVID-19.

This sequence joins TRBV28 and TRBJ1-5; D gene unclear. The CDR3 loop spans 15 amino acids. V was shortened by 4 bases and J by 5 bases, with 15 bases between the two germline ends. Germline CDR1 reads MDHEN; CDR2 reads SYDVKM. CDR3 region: CASSSAAGPDQPQHF. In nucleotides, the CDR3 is TGTGCCAGCAGTTCCGCGGCCGGTCCGGATCAGCCCCAGCATTTT.

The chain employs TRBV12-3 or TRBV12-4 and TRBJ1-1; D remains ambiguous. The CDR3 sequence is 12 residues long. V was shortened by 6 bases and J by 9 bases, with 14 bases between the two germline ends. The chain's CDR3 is CASRTMEGKAFF. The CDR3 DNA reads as TGTGCCAGCAGAACAATGGAGGGCAAAGCTTTCTTT.

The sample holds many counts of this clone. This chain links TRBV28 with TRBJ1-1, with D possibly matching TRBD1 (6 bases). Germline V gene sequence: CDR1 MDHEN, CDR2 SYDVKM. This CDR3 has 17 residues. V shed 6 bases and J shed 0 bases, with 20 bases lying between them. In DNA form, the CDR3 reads TGTGCCAGCAGCACAGCAAGGGGACAATTAATGAACACTGAAGCTTTCTTT. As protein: CASSTARGQLMNTEAFF.

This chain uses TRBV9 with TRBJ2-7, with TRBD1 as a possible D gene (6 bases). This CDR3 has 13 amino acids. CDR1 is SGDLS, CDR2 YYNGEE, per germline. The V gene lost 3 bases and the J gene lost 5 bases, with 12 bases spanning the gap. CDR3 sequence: CASSGTVIHEQYF. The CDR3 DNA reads TGTGCCAGCAGCGGGACAGTAATCCACGAGCAGTACTTC. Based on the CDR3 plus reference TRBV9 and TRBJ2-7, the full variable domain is DSGVTQTPKHLITATGQRVTLRCSPRSGDLSVYWYQQSLDQGLQFLIQYYNGEERAKGNILERFSAQQFPDLHSELNLSSLELGDSALYFCASSGTVIHEQYFGPGTRLTVT.

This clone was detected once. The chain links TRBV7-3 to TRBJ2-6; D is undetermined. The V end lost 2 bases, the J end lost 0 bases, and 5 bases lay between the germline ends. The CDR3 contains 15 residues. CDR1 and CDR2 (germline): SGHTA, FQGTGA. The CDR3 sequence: CASSLRSSGANVLTF. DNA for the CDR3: TGTGCCAGCAGCTTACGGAGCTCTGGGGCCAACGTCCTGACTTTC.

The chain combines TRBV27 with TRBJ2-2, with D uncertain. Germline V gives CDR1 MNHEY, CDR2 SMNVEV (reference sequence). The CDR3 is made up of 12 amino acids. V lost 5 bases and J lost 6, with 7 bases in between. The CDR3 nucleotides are TGTGCCAGCAGTCTGTTCTCCGGGGAGCTGTTTTTT. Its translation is CASSLFSGELFF.

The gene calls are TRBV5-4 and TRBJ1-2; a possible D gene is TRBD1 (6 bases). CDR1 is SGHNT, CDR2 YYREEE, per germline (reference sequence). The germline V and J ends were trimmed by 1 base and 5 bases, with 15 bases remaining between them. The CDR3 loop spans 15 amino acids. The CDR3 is CASSLPNRVGYGYTF. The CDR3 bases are TGTGCCAGCAGCTTGCCAAACAGGGTAGGGTATGGCTACACCTTC.

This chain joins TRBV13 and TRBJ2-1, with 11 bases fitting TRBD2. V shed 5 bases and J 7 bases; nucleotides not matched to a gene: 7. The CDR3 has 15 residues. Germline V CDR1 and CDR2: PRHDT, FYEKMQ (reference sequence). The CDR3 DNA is TGTGCCAGCAGCCTACTAGCGGGAGCAGGAAATGAGCAGTTCTTC. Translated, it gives CASSLLAGAGNEQFF.

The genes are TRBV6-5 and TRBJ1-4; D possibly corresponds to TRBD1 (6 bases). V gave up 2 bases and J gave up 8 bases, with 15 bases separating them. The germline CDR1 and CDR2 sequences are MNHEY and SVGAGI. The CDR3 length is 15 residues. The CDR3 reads CASSYRQGRREKLFF. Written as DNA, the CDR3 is TGTGCCAGCAGTTACCGGCAGGGGCGACGGGAAAAACTGTTTTTT.

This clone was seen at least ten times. CDR3 residues: CASSLMDTDIYGELFF. In DNA form, the CDR3 reads TGTGCCAGCAGTTTAATGGACACGGATATTTACGGGGAGCTGTTTTTT. The genes are TRBV6-5 and TRBJ2-2; weak D call: TRBD1 (5 bases). This CDR3 has 16 residues. Trimming took 4 bases from V and 7 from J, leaving 19 bases between them. Germline CDR1 MNHEY, CDR2 SVGAGI.

The CDR3 DNA reads TGTGCCAGCAGCTATCCAGGGAGGGCCCTCCACTTT. This translates into CASSYPGRALHF. This chain connects TRBV3-1 (or the pseudogene TRBV3-2) to TRBJ1-6, with a tentative D call TRBD1 (5 bases). Germline V lookup: CDR1 LGHDT, CDR2 YNNKEL (reference sequence). Trimming pared 5 bases from V and 14 bases from J, leaving 13 bases between. This CDR3 has 12 residues.

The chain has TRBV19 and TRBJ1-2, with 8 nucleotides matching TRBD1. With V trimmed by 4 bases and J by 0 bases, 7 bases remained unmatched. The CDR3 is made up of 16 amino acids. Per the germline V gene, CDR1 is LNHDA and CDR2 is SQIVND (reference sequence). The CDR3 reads CASSTPTGGSNYGYTF. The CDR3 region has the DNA TGTGCCAGTAGTACTCCTACAGGGGGGTCTAACTATGGCTACACCTTC.

CDR3 in amino acids: CAWSVVRNSPLHF. For the CDR3, the DNA is TGTGCCTGGAGTGTGGTCAGAAATTCACCCCTCCACTTT. This chain uses TRBV30 with TRBJ1-6; D gene uncertain. Germline V gene sequence: CDR1 GTSNPN, CDR2 SVGIG (reference sequence). The germline V and J ends were trimmed by 0 bases and 7 bases, with 7 bases remaining between them. CDR3 length: 13 residues.

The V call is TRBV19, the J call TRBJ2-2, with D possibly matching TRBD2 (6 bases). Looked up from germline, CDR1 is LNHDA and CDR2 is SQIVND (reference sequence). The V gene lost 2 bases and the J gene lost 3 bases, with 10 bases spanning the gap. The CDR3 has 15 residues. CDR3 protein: CASSILADYTGELFF. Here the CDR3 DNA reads TGTGCCAGTAGTATATTAGCGGATTACACCGGGGAGCTGTTTTTT.

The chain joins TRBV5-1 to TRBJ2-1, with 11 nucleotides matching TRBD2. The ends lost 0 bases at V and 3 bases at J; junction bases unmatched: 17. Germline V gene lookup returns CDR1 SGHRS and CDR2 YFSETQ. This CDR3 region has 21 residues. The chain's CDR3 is CASSLGTISGRARRDYNEQFF. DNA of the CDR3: TGCGCCAGCAGCTTGGGGACTATTAGCGGGAGGGCCAGGCGAGACTACAATGAGCAGTTCTTC. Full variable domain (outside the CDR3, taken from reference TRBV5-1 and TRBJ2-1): KAGVTQTPRYLIKTRGQQVTLSCSPISGHRSVSWYQQTPGQGLQFLFEYFSETQRNKGNFPGRFSGRQFSNSRSEMNVSTLELGDSALYLCASSLGTISGRARRDYNEQFFGPGTRLTVL.